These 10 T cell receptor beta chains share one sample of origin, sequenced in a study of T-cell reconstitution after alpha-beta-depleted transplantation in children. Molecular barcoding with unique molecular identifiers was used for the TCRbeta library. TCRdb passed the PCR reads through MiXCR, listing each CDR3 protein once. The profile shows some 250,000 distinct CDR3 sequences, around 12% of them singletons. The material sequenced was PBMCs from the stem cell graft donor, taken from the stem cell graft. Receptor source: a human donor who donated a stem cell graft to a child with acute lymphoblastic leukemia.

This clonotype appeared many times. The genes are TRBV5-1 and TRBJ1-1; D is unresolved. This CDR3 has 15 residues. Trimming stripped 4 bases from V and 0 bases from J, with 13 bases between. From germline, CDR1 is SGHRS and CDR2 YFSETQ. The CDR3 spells CASSGGRSMNTEAFF. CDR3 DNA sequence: TGCGCCAGCAGCGGCGGACGGAGCATGAACACTGAAGCTTTCTTT.

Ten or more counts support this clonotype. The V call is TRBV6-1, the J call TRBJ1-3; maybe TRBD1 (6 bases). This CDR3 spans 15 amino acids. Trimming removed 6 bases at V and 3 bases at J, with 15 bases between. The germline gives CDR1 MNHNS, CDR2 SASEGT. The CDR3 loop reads CASSSTGLGGNTIYF. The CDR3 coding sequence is TGTGCCAGCAGCTCCACAGGGTTAGGTGGAAACACCATATATTTT.

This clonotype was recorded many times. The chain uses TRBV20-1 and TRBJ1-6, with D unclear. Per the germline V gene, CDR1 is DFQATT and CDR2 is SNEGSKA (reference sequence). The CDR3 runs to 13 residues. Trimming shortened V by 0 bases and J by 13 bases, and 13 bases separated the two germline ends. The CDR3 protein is CSAREGYTRPLHF. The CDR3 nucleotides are TGCAGTGCTAGAGAAGGATACACAAGGCCCCTCCACTTT.

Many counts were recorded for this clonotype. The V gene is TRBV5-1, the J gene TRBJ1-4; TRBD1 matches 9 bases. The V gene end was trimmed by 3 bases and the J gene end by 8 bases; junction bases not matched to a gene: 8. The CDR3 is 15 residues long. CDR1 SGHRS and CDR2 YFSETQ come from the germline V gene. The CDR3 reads CASSWTGELGEKLFF. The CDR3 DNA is TGCGCCAGCAGCTGGACAGGGGAGTTAGGCGAAAAACTGTTTTTT.

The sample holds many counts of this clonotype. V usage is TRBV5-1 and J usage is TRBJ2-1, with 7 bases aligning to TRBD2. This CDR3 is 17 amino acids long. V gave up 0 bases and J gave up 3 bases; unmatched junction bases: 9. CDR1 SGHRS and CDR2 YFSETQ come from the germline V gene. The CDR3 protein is CASSLGVGGDYYNEQFF. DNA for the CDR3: TGCGCCAGCAGCTTGGGTGTGGGCGGGGACTACTACAATGAGCAGTTCTTC.

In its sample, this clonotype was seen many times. The CDR3 nucleotides are TGTGCCAGCAGCAATGATCAGCCCCAGCATTTT. Translation gives CASSNDQPQHF. The genes are TRBV21-1 and TRBJ1-5. TRBV21-1 is listed as a pseudogene. The CDR3 has 11 amino acids.

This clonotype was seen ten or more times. Here the CDR3 reads CASRRLRGSGNTIYF. CDR3 in DNA: TGTGCCAGCAGGCGCCTTAGGGGGTCCGGAAACACCATATATTTT. The V gene is TRBV6-1, the J gene TRBJ1-3, with D possibly TRBD1 on 6 matching bases. Germline CDR1 and CDR2: MNHNS and SASEGT. The CDR3 loop spans 15 amino acids. V lost 6 bases and J lost 4, with 16 bases in between.

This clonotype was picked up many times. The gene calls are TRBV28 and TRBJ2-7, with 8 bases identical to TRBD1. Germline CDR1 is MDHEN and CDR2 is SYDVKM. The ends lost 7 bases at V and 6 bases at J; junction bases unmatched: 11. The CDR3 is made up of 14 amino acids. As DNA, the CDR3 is TGTGCCAGCATTAAAGGGGGACAGGCTGGCGAGCAGTACTTC. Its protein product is CASIKGGQAGEQYF.

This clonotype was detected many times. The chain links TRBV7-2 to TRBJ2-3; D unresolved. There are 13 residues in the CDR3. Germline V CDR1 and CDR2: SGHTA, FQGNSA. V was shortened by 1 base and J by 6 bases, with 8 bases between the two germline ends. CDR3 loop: CASSLVFSDTQYF. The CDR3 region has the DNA TGTGCCAGCAGCTTAGTATTTAGTGATACGCAGTATTTT. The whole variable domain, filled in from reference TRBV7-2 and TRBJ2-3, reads GAGVSQSPSNKVTEKGKDVELRCDPISGHTALYWYRQSLGQGLEFLIYFQGNSAPDKSGLPSDRFSAERTGGSVSTLTIQRTQQEDSAVYLCASSLVFSDTQYFGPGTRLTVL.

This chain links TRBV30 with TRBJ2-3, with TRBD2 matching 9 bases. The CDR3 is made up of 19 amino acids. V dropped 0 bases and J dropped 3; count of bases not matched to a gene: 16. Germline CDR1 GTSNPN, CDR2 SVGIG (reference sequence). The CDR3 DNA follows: TGTGCCTGGAGTGTATTTCGTGGGGCTAGCGGGACCCTTACAGATACGCAGTATTTT. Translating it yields CAWSVFRGASGTLTDTQYF.